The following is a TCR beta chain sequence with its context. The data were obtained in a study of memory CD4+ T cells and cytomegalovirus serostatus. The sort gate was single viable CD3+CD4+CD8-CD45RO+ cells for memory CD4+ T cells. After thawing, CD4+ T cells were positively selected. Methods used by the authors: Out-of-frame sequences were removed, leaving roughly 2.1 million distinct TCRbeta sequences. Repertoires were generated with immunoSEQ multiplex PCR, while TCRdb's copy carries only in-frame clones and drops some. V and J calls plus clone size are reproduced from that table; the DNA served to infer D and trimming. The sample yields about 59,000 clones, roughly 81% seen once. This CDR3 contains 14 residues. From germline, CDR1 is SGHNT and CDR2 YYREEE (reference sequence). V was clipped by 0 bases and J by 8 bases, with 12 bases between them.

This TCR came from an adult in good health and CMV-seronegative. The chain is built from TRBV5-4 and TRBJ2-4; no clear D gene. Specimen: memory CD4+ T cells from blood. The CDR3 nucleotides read TGTGCCAGCAGCTTGGGGAGTGTTCCGGACATTCAGTACTTC. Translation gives CASSLGSVPDIQYF.